This T cell receptor beta chain was recovered during a study of T cells after yellow fever vaccination. Study-wide context: For low cell numbers, libraries were made with SMART-Seq v4 Ultra Low Input. Study observations and caveats: A minor fraction of clonotypes spanned both CD4 and CD8 compartments. Post-booster samples contained most primary-vaccination clones (about 96% CD4, about 90% CD8).

V was trimmed by 5 bases and J by 3 bases, leaving 11 bases between them. The CDR3 extends over 13 amino acids. CDR1 and CDR2 from the germline V gene are LGHDT and YNNKEL (reference sequence). The 5'RACE template-switching step produced TCR cDNA and added a universal primer site and UMIs. TCRdb processed the 5' RACE reads anew with MiXCR; each CDR3 protein has one entry. The sample carries some 80,000 distinct CDR3 sequences, about 14% recorded once. The clonotype was recovered from a man aged 18 to 29 who received the YFV17D yellow fever vaccine. This sequence joins TRBV3-1 and TRBJ2-7, with D maybe TRBD1 (6 bases). The sample here was CD8+ T cells not binding an NS4B(214-222) dextramer, sorted from PBMCs, taken roughly 23 days after the first yellow fever vaccination. Here the CDR3 DNA reads TGTGCCAGCAGCTCCCGCAGGGGCTACGAGCAGTACTTC. It encodes CASSSRRGYEQYF.